These T cell receptor beta chains were read from a single sample in a study of T cells in Graves' hyperthyroidism and ophthalmopathy. TCRdb redid the calling of the multiplex PCR reads with MiXCR, one entry per CDR3 protein. The data hold approximately 700,000 distinct CDR3 sequences, with 16% observed a single time. Sequencing was performed on blood. The receptors derive from a young man with Graves' hyperthyroidism. Both conserved end residues are part of each CDR3. Each record gives: CDR3 length, V gene, CDR3 protein.

16 TRBV7-9 CASSSRTSGSTDTQYF
13 TRBV2 CATIAGIHNEQFF
14 TRBV5-4 CASSVGDLDHEQYF
19 TRBV6-1 CASSELSTGPKISTDTQYF
15 TRBV20-1 CSARGGSLMGQPQHF
14 TRBV18 CASSTSLVNTEAFF
16 TRBV18 CASSAMGSLAYNEQFF
15 TRBV20-1 CSASLDTGSSTEAFF
11 TRBV20-1 CSARLQETQYF
15 TRBV28 CATRGSGSRAYEQYF
13 TRBV11-2 CASSLGQHNEQYF
15 TRBV29-1 CSVEVGPTNTDTQYF
13 TRBV11-1 CASSYREDTEAFF
14 TRBV7-8 CASSLRDYYNEQFF
17 TRBV4-1 CASSQGGDRGRLHEQYF
14 TRBV10-3 CAISRDRGDEKLFF
14 TRBV5-6 CASSLVGHQETQYF
15 TRBV24-1 CATSALAGNTGELFF
14 TRBV28 CASSLKGPVPEQYF
15 TRBV28 CASSPSAGSNQPQHF
16 TRBV6-6 CASSYTATGGIYGYTF
15 TRBV6-2/TRBV6-3 CASSFGARTRDTQYF
17 TRBV5-1 CASSSDLAGGDWGEQFF
15 TRBV7-9 CASSSPGREGSTQYF
12 TRBV29-1 CSVSGSNTEAFF
13 TRBV3-1 CASSQRQGLEQYF
14 TRBV19 CASSIVGGRDTQYF
16 TRBV20-1 CSARTAQAGPHNEQFF
15 TRBV6-1 CASSEGIGPGETQYF
17 TRBV12-3/TRBV12-4 CASSSPSGGSLVDTQYF
16 TRBV7-9 CASSPRSGRAKNEQFF
14 TRBV28 CASRLDPFTDTQYF
14 TRBV6-1 CASRPQTGVNEQYF
15 TRBV6-1 CASSGQGALNSPLHF
17 TRBV6-7 CASSYSTLLGSADTQYF
17 TRBV30 CAWSVPIRGTGPYEQYF
14 TRBV7-6 CASSQASADTEAFF
16 TRBV6-1 CASSVLRGTGDEKLFF
14 TRBV9 CASSVGRRSAEAFF
15 TRBV6-1 CASSSDRSSGNTIYF
13 TRBV12-3/TRBV12-4 CASSPEAGNGYTF
14 TRBV29-1 CSVSSAGGTDTQYF
16 TRBV25-1 CASSPGLAGGTNEQFF